This T cell receptor (beta chain) was profiled in a study of blood T cell repertoires in COVID-19 (dated by TCRdb to 2020 to 2021). For the study in its entirety: Collaborator samples came from the United States, Italy and Spain and covered acute and convalescent phases of COVID-19. Where available, HLA class I and class II types were taken from metadata supplied by the sample provider and were not determined by assay-based typing. The sample metadata nearly always contained a de-identified subject ID, COVID-19 status, age in years and sex. Samples came from the ongoing ImmuneRACE study (first 160 participants) plus 1,254 subjects from 6 global collaborators. Deeply sampled blood TCRbeta repertoires from subjects exposed to, actively infected with, or recovered from COVID-19 were included in the dataset. The repertoires were released in a freely available public database intended as a resource for research on the immune response to SARS-CoV-2. The material from the prospective study consisted of cDNA or gDNA derived from T cells, B-cell-depleted T cells, or PBMCs. Overall study outcomes, separate from this receptor: The amount of clinical and demographic metadata varied by source and participant and was provided uncurated.

CDR1 and CDR2, looked up from the germline V gene, are KGHSY and FQNENV. Its CDR3 holds 16 amino acids, cysteine through phenylalanine. Just the 48-base CDR3 DNA is kept, in frame starting at base 1. V is pruned by 4 bases and J by 9 bases, leaving 9 bases of the junction without a gene match. In the prospective study, participants were 18 to 89 years old, resided in about two dozen geographic areas of the United States, and were enrolled through a virtual design. In the prospective study, cohorts were assigned on the basis of participant-reported clinical history obtained from a screening survey and a study questionnaire. Exposed participants were defined as having been in contact with someone with a PCR-confirmed or clinician-diagnosed COVID-19 case within 2 weeks of study entry. Each participant in the prospective study had whole blood, serum and a nasopharyngeal or oropharyngeal swab collected by mobile phlebotomists. Prospective study participants could optionally give additional blood draws and questionnaires over a roughly two-month period. Prospective study blood samples were shipped either frozen or at room temperature before DNA extraction.

The immunoSEQ Assay, a bias-controlled multiplex PCR, was used to amplify TCRbeta CDR3 regions from genomic DNA. Concerning the study's data processing: Nucleated cell counts per sample were estimated from amplification of reference gene primers within the assay. To quantify the absolute abundance of each unique TCRbeta CDR3 rearrangement, sequence reads were collapsed and filtered. Productive Simpson clonality was computed per sample as the square root of Simpson's diversity index over productive rearrangements. The source is immuneACCESS, and TCRdb retained only in-frame sequences with V and J called. Part of the clones is not carried over; for the studies checked, unresolved V genes explain less than half of this, and the remainder is unexplained. V and J calls and clone size are as listed in that table; D and trimming were resolved from the DNA. In all, the sample holds about 150,000 clones, and around 80% of those were seen once. The ten top clones hold roughly 4.9% of the sample.

Concerning this clone: What this receptor recognizes is not known. No per-base quality is available; no much larger clone lies one base away.

The chain joins TRBV16 to TRBJ2-1; the central 13 bases match TRBD2. The material sequenced was PBMCs or T cells enriched from blood (not recorded which). This clonotype originated in a man between 65 and 85 years old who had been exposed to COVID-19. The DNA reads as follows: TGTGCCAGCAGCCCGCGGACTAGCGGGAGTGGGGGTGAGCAGTTCTTC. The translation is CASSPRTSGSGGEQFF.